What follows are 19 T cell receptor beta chains derived from one specimen sequenced in a study of sequential checkpoint blockade in melanoma. Data came from immunoSEQ multiplex PCR; TCRdb stores just in-frame clones and leaves some out. The table includes 7,000 to 8,500 clones, over 50% detected once. Treatment described: randomized to nivolumab then ipilimumab (arm A) or the reverse (arm B). The sequencing here drew on CD8+ T cells sorted from blood (inferred from file names), taken from a patient given nivolumab and ipilimumab in sequence. The origin of the receptors is a human donor with melanoma.

By share of the sample, this clone is medium-sized. The CDR3 DNA is TGTGCCAGCAGCCCCATTCGACTAGCGGAATTCAATGAGCAGTTCTTC. Protein: CASSPIRLAEFNEQFF. The rearrangement uses TRBV14 and TRBJ2-1, with TRBD2 identical over 9 bases. Germline-derived CDR1 and CDR2 are SGHDN and FVKESK. V gave up 4 bases and J gave up 6 bases; unmatched junction bases: 10. The CDR3 totals 16 residues.

The count of this clone is one. The chain joins TRBV9 to TRBJ2-7, with TRBD1 identical over 12 bases. This CDR3 region has 15 residues. Per the germline V gene, CDR1 is SGDLS and CDR2 is YYNGEE. V shed 1 base and J 7 bases; nucleotides not matched to a gene: 6. The CDR3 coding sequence is TGTGCCAGCAGCGTACGGGGACAGGGGGCCGAGGAGCAGTACTTC. This translates into CASSVRGQGAEEQYF.

The chain carries TRBV30 and TRBJ1-5; D is perhaps TRBD1 (5 bases). The CDR3 has 15 residues. CDR1 is GTSNPN, CDR2 SVGIG, per germline (reference sequence). V lost 4 bases and J lost 0, with 13 bases in between. The CDR3 loop reads CAWTYKGLSNQPQHF. DNA for the CDR3: TGTGCCTGGACTTATAAGGGACTTAGCAATCAGCCCCAGCATTTT. The complete variable domain, with remaining parts taken from reference TRBV30 and TRBJ1-5, reads SQTIHQWPATLVQPVGSPLSLECTVEGTSNPNLYWYRQAAGRGLQLLFYSVGIGQISSEVPQNLSASRPQDRQFILSSKKLLLSDSGFYLCAWTYKGLSNQPQHFGDGTRLSIL.

A word on this clone: The junction does not match germline at one end; this may be a read error. The rearrangement links TRBV5-3 to TRBJ2-7; D perhaps matches TRBD1 (5 bases). TRBV5-3 is noted as an ORF with a role that remains uncertain. The CDR3 totals 15 residues. The CDR3 sequence is CARSLAGHSSHEQYF. CDR3 coding DNA: TGTGCCAGAAGCTTGGCCGGACACAGCTCCCACGAGCAGTACTTC.

There are a few counts of this clone. The J gene is TRBJ1-2, the V gene TRBV15; 7 bases fit TRBD1. There are 12 residues in the CDR3. Per germline, CDR1 LNHNV and CDR2 YYDKDF (reference sequence). Trimming cost V 1 base and J 14 bases; bases outside gene matches: 7. DNA for the CDR3: TGTGCCACCAGCAGAGGACAGGGCGGGTGGACCTTC. Residues: CATSRGQGGWTF.

CDR3 amino acids: CSVRGYGNTIYF. In nucleotides, the CDR3 is TGCAGCGTAAGGGGGTACGGAAACACCATATATTTT. The rearrangement joins TRBV29-1 to TRBJ1-3; maybe TRBD1 (6 bases). The length of the CDR3 is 12 residues. Germline CDR1 SQVTM, CDR2 ANQGSEA. Trimming took off 6 bases at V and 4 bases at J, with 10 bases between the two ends. Filled out from reference TRBV29-1 and TRBJ1-3, the complete variable domain reads SAVISQKPSRDICQRGTSLTIQCQVDSQVTMMFWYRQQPGQSLTLIATANQGSEATYESGFVIDKFPISRPNLTFSTLTVSNMSPEDSSIYLCSVRGYGNTIYFGEGSWLTVV.

The genes are TRBV9 and TRBJ1-3; D is uncertain. V gave up 0 bases and J gave up 0 bases, with 7 bases separating them. The CDR3 loop spans 15 amino acids. The germline gives CDR1 SGDLS, CDR2 YYNGEE. The CDR3 loop is CASSVEPGSGNTIYF. In nucleotides, the CDR3 is TGTGCCAGCAGCGTAGAGCCAGGCTCTGGAAACACCATATATTTT.

The chain is built from TRBV12-5 and TRBJ2-7, with a possible D match to TRBD1 (5 bases). Trimming cost V 2 bases and J 1 base, with 12 bases left between them. The CDR3 length is 15 residues. The germline V gene has CDR1 LGHNT and CDR2 FRNRAP. The CDR3 DNA reads as TGTGCTAGTGGTTTGACCCGGACACTTTCCTACGAGCAGTACTTC. Translated, it gives CASGLTRTLSYEQYF.

J is TRBJ1-3 and V is TRBV21-1; the table calls TRBD1, which could not be checked here. TRBV21-1 is a pseudogene locus. The CDR3 is made up of 16 amino acids. CDR3 DNA: TGTGCCAGCAGCCGAGAACAGGGGAGCTCTGGAAACACCATATATTTT. Amino acid sequence: CASSREQGSSGNTIYF.

This chain joins TRBV6-5 and TRBJ2-7; 8 bases are shared with TRBD1. Germline CDR1 MNHEY, CDR2 SVGAGI. Trimming at V came to 2 bases and at J to 3 bases, leaving 9 bases not matched to a gene. The CDR3 is made up of 16 amino acids. The CDR3 protein is CASSYNPGGNRYEQYF. The CDR3 coding sequence is TGTGCCAGCAGTTACAACCCAGGGGGCAATCGCTACGAGCAGTACTTC.

The chain is built from TRBV7-9 and TRBJ1-1, with D possibly TRBD1 on 6 matching bases. The CDR3 is 16 amino acids. V lost 2 bases and J lost 0, with 13 bases in between. Looked up from germline, CDR1 is SEHNR and CDR2 is FQNEAQ (reference sequence). The CDR3 loop is CASSLIQGLMNTEAFF. The CDR3 coding sequence is TGTGCCAGCAGCTTAATACAGGGCCTGATGAACACTGAAGCTTTCTTT.

The genes are TRBV7-6 and TRBJ1-2; TRBD1 might be the D (5 bases). The V gene lost 0 bases and the J gene lost 4 bases, with 15 bases spanning the gap. This CDR3 has 16 residues. Germline lookup yields CDR1 SGHVS and CDR2 FNYEAQ. Written as DNA, the CDR3 is TGTGCCAGCAGCTTAGCGCGGGGCCCCCTTAGCTATGGCTACACCTTC. Amino acids: CASSLARGPLSYGYTF.

V is TRBV4-1 and J is TRBJ1-2; D unclear. Trimming pared 1 base from V and 5 bases from J, leaving 11 bases between. Germline CDR1 MGHRA, CDR2 YSYEKL. The CDR3 runs to 14 residues. The CDR3, as DNA: TGCGCCAGCAGCCAAGCAACCGGGAGGTATGGCTACACCTTC. This sequence encodes CASSQATGRYGYTF.

The CDR3 here is CASSISVADSYEQYF. DNA for the CDR3: TGTGCCAGTAGTATATCAGTCGCAGATTCCTACGAGCAGTACTTC. This rearrangement joins TRBV19 to TRBJ2-7; D remains unclear. CDR3 length equals 15 residues. The germline CDR1 and CDR2 sequences are LNHDA and SQIVND (reference sequence). V dropped 2 bases and J dropped 1 base, with 12 bases sitting between them.

This clone is deemed large. This rearrangement joins TRBV19 to TRBJ2-1; D perhaps matches TRBD2 (5 bases). The CDR3 length is 16 residues. The germline CDR1 and CDR2 sequences are LNHDA and SQIVND (reference sequence). The V end was cut by 2 bases, the J end by 0 bases, with 11 bases between. The CDR3: CASSITSSVSYNEQFF. In DNA, the CDR3 is TGTGCCAGTAGTATAACGAGTAGCGTCTCCTACAATGAGCAGTTCTTC.

The chain joins TRBV2 to TRBJ2-7; D not certain. The V and J ends lost 1 base and 5 bases respectively, with 9 bases between them. This CDR3 has 13 residues. The V gene's germline CDR1 is SNHLY and CDR2 FYNNEI. The CDR3 reads CASSEGFTDEQYF. CDR3 DNA: TGTGCCAGCAGTGAAGGGTTTACGGACGAGCAGTACTTC.

This chain connects TRBV19 to TRBJ2-7, with 11 nucleotides matching TRBD2. J lost 5 bases, V lost 3 bases, and 6 bases had no gene match. The germline CDR1 and CDR2 sequences are LNHDA and SQIVND (reference sequence). The CDR3 runs to 15 residues. This CDR3 is CASSIGGLAVNEQYF. In nucleotides, the CDR3 is TGTGCCAGTAGTATTGGGGGACTAGCGGTCAACGAGCAGTACTTC.

Regarding this clone: This sample includes further DNA sequences coding for the same CDR3. V and J are TRBV11-2 and TRBJ2-7, with 10 bases identical to TRBD2. CDR3 length: 14 amino acids. Trimming at V came to 1 base and at J to 3 bases, leaving 0 bases not matched to a gene. Germline CDR1 is SGHAT and CDR2 is FQNNGV. The CDR3 spells CASSLASGSYEQYF. The CDR3 DNA follows: TGTGCCAGCAGCTTAGCTAGCGGGAGCTACGAGCAGTACTTC.

This clone was detected a few times. The V and J genes are TRBV7-9 and TRBJ2-7; 10 bases line up with TRBD2. The CDR3 totals 15 residues. J gave up 6 bases and V 4 bases, and 9 bases lay outside the gene matches. Per the germline V gene, CDR1 is SEHNR and CDR2 is FQNEAQ (reference sequence). The CDR3 coding sequence is TGTGCCAGCAGCTCTACCGGGACTAGCGTACGCGAGCAGTACTTC. Translation gives CASSSTGTSVREQYF.